This TCR beta chain was observed in a study of post-analysis software for immune sequencing data. General study points: There were five or six TRBV segments more frequent in patients than controls, and TRBV5-6, TRBV5-1 and TRBV20-1 were among them. Samples made in the same batch grouped tightly together by F measure.

Unique molecular identifiers tagged the TCR beta cDNA libraries. TCRdb redid the calling of the PCR reads with MiXCR, one entry per CDR3 protein. The sample yields more than 450,000 distinct CDR3 sequences, around 36% seen once. The CDR3 length is 14 residues. V lost 1 base to trimming and J lost 7 bases, with 13 bases between them. Germline CDR1 reads SEHNR; CDR2 reads FQNEAQ (reference sequence). The table lists this clonotype with a count of one. Its target is not known. The sample consisted of blood. V and J are TRBV7-9 and TRBJ1-2, with D possibly matching TRBD1 (5 bases). This receptor was identified in a girl aged 2-17 years with multiple sclerosis. This CDR3 reads CASSLEGQGGGYTF. CDR3 sequence (DNA): TGTGCCAGCAGCTTAGAAGGGCAGGGCGGTGGCTACACCTTC.